These 30 T cell receptor beta chains came from one sample sequenced in a study of cytomegalovirus exposure and HLA in healthy donors. Sequenced by immunoSEQ multiplex PCR; TCRdb stores in-frame clones only, minus some. In the table there are hundreds of thousands of clones, over 75% of which are singletons. The material sequenced was PBMCs. These receptors all stem from a man younger than 30 in good health and CMV-seropositive.

The chain uses TRBV4-1 and TRBJ2-7; 10 nucleotides align to TRBD1. The CDR3 runs 15 residues. Trimming cost V 3 bases and J 3 bases; bases outside gene matches: 5. Germline V gene lookup returns CDR1 MGHRA and CDR2 YSYEKL. CDR3 protein: CASSQEWDRGYEQYF. The CDR3 coding sequence is TGCGCCAGCAGCCAGGAGTGGGACAGGGGCTACGAGCAGTACTTC.

The CDR3 DNA sequence: TGTGCCAGCAGCTTACCTTTAAGGGGAGGCTCCTACAATGAGCAGTTCTTC. Residues: CASSLPLRGGSYNEQFF. The chain joins TRBV7-9 to TRBJ2-1; a possible D gene is TRBD2 (6 bases). Germline V CDR1 and CDR2: SEHNR, FQNEAQ (reference sequence). The CDR3 runs to 17 residues. The germline V and J ends were trimmed by 2 bases and 0 bases, with 14 bases remaining between them.

The V call is TRBV19, the J call TRBJ1-1; the match to TRBD1 covers 7 bases. The germline V gene encodes CDR1 LNHDA and CDR2 SQIVND (reference sequence). V lost 5 bases and J lost 7; bases outside the gene matches: 4. The length of the CDR3 is 12 residues. CDR3 DNA: TGTGCCAGTAGTGTCAACAGGGGTGAAGCTTTCTTT. This sequence encodes CASSVNRGEAFF.

The chain employs TRBV5-4 and TRBJ1-2, with 8 bases fitting TRBD1. J lost 0 bases, V lost 3 bases, and 7 bases had no gene match. This CDR3 region has 16 residues. The germline gives CDR1 SGHNT, CDR2 YYREEE (reference sequence). Written as DNA, the CDR3 is TGTGCCAGCAGCTGGGGCCAGGGGGCTTCTAACTATGGCTACACCTTC. Its translation: CASSWGQGASNYGYTF.

This clone was seen once. This sequence joins TRBV6-5 and TRBJ1-2, with 7 bases aligning to TRBD1. The V and J ends lost 6 bases and 10 bases, in that order; junction bases with no gene match: 5. CDR3 length: 11 residues. Germline CDR1 and CDR2: MNHEY and SVGAGI. In nucleotides, the CDR3 is TGTGCCAGCAGGCAAACAGGGGACTACACCTTC. Protein: CASRQTGDYTF.

J is TRBJ1-1 and V is TRBV6-6; 8 bases are shared with TRBD1. The CDR3 extends over 13 amino acids. V shed 7 bases, J shed 10 bases, and the junction held 11 bases outside the gene matches. Germline CDR1 reads MNHNY; CDR2 reads SVGAGI (reference sequence). The CDR3 sequence: CASTEDRAGVAFF. The CDR3 DNA sequence: TGTGCCAGCACCGAGGACAGGGCAGGAGTAGCTTTCTTT.

V usage is TRBV27 and J usage is TRBJ1-1, with D tentatively TRBD1 (5 bases). Trimming cost V 6 bases and J 4 bases, with 21 bases left between them. Germline CDR1 MNHEY, CDR2 SMNVEV (reference sequence). The CDR3 runs to 16 residues. The CDR3 loop is CASSPRAGGSGTEAFF. The CDR3 DNA is TGTGCCAGCAGCCCCCGGGCCGGGGGGTCTGGCACTGAAGCTTTCTTT.

This chain links TRBV6-1 with TRBJ1-5; D uncertain. The germline V gene encodes CDR1 MNHNS and CDR2 SASEGT. This CDR3 spans 13 amino acids. Trimming pared 8 bases from V and 3 bases from J, leaving 11 bases between. The CDR3 bases are TGTGCCAGCCAAGGTACAGACAATCAGCCCCAGCATTTT. The encoded protein is CASQGTDNQPQHF.

This clone was counted a single time. The chain carries TRBV12-5 and TRBJ1-5; 7 bases line up with TRBD1. Germline trimming cut 5 bases from V and 6 bases from J; bases unmatched to any gene: 7. CDR1 is LGHNT and CDR2 is FRNRAP in the germline V gene. This CDR3 region has 14 residues. The DNA for the CDR3 is TGTGCTAGTGGTCGATTTGACAGGGCTCAGCCCCAGCATTTT. Its translation is CASGRFDRAQPQHF.

This CDR3 is CSVVEQREGSDTQYF. The CDR3 DNA reads as TGCAGCGTTGTGGAACAGCGGGAGGGCTCAGATACGCAGTATTTT. The chain employs TRBV29-1 and TRBJ2-3; 10 bases line up with TRBD2. Germline values: CDR1 SQVTM, CDR2 ANQGSEA. The CDR3 length is 15 residues. The J segment lost 4 bases and the V segment lost 4 bases, leaving 8 bases of the junction unmatched.

This chain links TRBV18 with TRBJ1-2; D not certain. The V gene lost 6 bases and the J gene lost 3 bases, with 14 bases spanning the gap. Germline V gives CDR1 KGHSH, CDR2 LQKENI. This CDR3 has 14 residues. The CDR3 sequence: CASSPGPSDYGYTF. For the CDR3, the DNA is TGTGCCAGCTCGCCAGGACCATCGGACTATGGCTACACCTTC.

The chain joins TRBV5-1 to TRBJ2-1, with TRBD2 matching over 14 bases. V trimming: 4 bases; J trimming: 6 bases; junction bases outside the gene matches: 12. The CDR3 length is 18 residues. The germline gives CDR1 SGHRS, CDR2 YFSETQ. CDR3 DNA: TGCGCCAGCAGCCCGGGGGGACTAGCGGGAGTGGGTAGCAATGAGCAGTTCTTC. Amino acids: CASSPGGLAGVGSNEQFF.

The CDR3 nucleotides read TGTGCCAGCAGCGTCAGGGGAGGGGTTGGCTACACCTTC. Protein sequence: CASSVRGGVGYTF. The rearrangement uses TRBV5-6 and TRBJ1-2, with D perhaps TRBD1 (6 bases). CDR1 SGHDT and CDR2 YYEEEE come from the germline V gene. The CDR3 is 13 residues long. Trimming pared 4 bases from V and 7 bases from J, leaving 14 bases between.

A remark on this clone: Other DNA variants within this sample encode the same CDR3. This chain links TRBV29-1 with TRBJ1-1; TRBD1 agrees at 9 bases. The J segment lost 5 bases and the V segment lost 7 bases, leaving 5 bases of the junction unmatched. The length of the CDR3 is 12 residues. Germline V gene data show CDR1 as SQVTM and CDR2 as ANQGSEA. The CDR3 sequence: CSGNRGPTEAFF. Here the CDR3 DNA reads TGCAGCGGAAACAGGGGGCCGACTGAAGCTTTCTTT.

This clone was seen only once. The V and J genes are TRBV27 and TRBJ1-2; tentative D call: TRBD1 (5 bases). The V end lost 0 bases, the J end lost 4 bases, and 15 bases lay between the germline ends. Looked up from germline, CDR1 is MNHEY and CDR2 is SMNVEV (reference sequence). This CDR3 spans 16 amino acids. The CDR3 sequence is CASSLSSGERGYGYTF. DNA of the CDR3: TGTGCCAGCAGTTTATCGTCCGGGGAGAGGGGCTATGGCTACACCTTC.

The chain carries TRBV30 and TRBJ1-1; no reliable D call. Germline values: CDR1 GTSNPN, CDR2 SVGIG (reference sequence). The CDR3 loop spans 14 amino acids. V was cut by 0 bases and J by 1 base, with 9 bases left in between. The CDR3 spells CAWSVVTTNTEAFF. The CDR3 DNA is TGTGCCTGGAGTGTGGTTACCACGAACACTGAAGCTTTCTTT.

This chain uses TRBV27 with TRBJ2-1, with D tentatively TRBD2 (6 bases). Trimming pared 2 bases from V and 3 bases from J, leaving 8 bases between. Germline V gene sequence: CDR1 MNHEY, CDR2 SMNVEV (reference sequence). The CDR3 has 14 amino acids. The CDR3 coding sequence is TGTGCCAGCAGTTTAAGCGGGTACTACAATGAGCAGTTCTTC. It encodes CASSLSGYYNEQFF.

This rearrangement joins TRBV28 to TRBJ2-3, with 9 bases that match TRBD2. Germline loops: CDR1 MDHEN, CDR2 SYDVKM. There are 16 residues in the CDR3. V lost 7 bases, J lost 10 bases, and 18 bases stayed unmatched. The CDR3 DNA sequence: TGTGCCAGCATCATTCATAGCGGGAGAGAGGGATCGGCGCAGTATTTT. Translation gives CASIIHSGREGSAQYF.

This rearrangement joins TRBV19 to TRBJ2-1, with D unclear. V shed 6 bases and J shed 2 bases, with 11 bases lying between them. From germline, CDR1 is LNHDA and CDR2 SQIVND (reference sequence). The CDR3 consists of 14 residues. The CDR3 region is CASRVATTYNEQFF. The CDR3 DNA sequence: TGTGCCAGTAGAGTAGCTACCACCTACAATGAGCAGTTCTTC.

The chain joins TRBV6-6 to TRBJ2-7; 7 bases fit TRBD1. CDR1 MNHNY and CDR2 SVGAGI come from the germline V gene (reference sequence). With V trimmed by 6 bases and J by 2 bases, 4 bases remained unmatched. CDR3 length: 13 amino acids. CDR3 coding DNA: TGTGCCAGCAGGCCTCAGGGGGCCTACGAGCAGTACTTC. It translates to CASRPQGAYEQYF.

This rearrangement joins TRBV6-6 to TRBJ1-2; the D gene is possibly TRBD1 (5 bases). The CDR3 is made up of 13 amino acids. Germline CDR1 reads MNHNY; CDR2 reads SVGAGI (reference sequence). The V end was cut by 5 bases, the J end by 3 bases, with 10 bases between. The DNA of the CDR3 is TGTGCCAGCAGTGCGACAGACGACTATGGCTACACCTTC. It translates to CASSATDDYGYTF.

The chain is built from TRBV5-1 and TRBJ1-2, with D uncertain. The germline gives CDR1 SGHRS, CDR2 YFSETQ. CDR3 length: 14 amino acids. Trimming took 0 bases from V and 7 from J, leaving 13 bases between them. CDR3 sequence (DNA): TGCGCCAGCAGCTTGGCCCATGATTCCACTGGCTACACCTTC. Translated, it gives CASSLAHDSTGYTF.

J is TRBJ2-1 and V is TRBV5-4; 8 nucleotides agree with TRBD2. The germline gives CDR1 SGHNT, CDR2 YYREEE (reference sequence). Losses at the gene ends were 3 bases for V and 2 bases for J; bases not matched to a gene: 4. This CDR3 contains 15 residues. Here the CDR3 reads CASSSLSGTYNEQFF. Written as DNA, the CDR3 is TGTGCCAGCAGCTCACTTAGCGGGACCTACAATGAGCAGTTCTTC. The whole variable domain, remainder taken from reference TRBV5-4 and TRBJ2-1, is ETGVTQSPTHLIKTRGQQVTLRCSSQSGHNTVSWYQQALGQGPQFIFQYYREEENGRGNFPPRFSGLQFPNYSSELNVNALELDDSALYLCASSSLSGTYNEQFFGPGTRLTVL.

With regard to this clone: The identical CDR3 is also encoded by other nucleotide sequences in the sample. V and J are TRBV27 and TRBJ2-7; D might be TRBD1 or TRBD2, each matching 5 bases. The V and J ends lost 7 bases and 3 bases respectively, with 22 bases between them. The CDR3 runs 16 residues. The germline gives CDR1 MNHEY, CDR2 SMNVEV (reference sequence). CDR3 nucleotides: TGTGCCAGCAAACGGGACGGCTGGCAGAGGGGCTACGAGCAGTACTTC. It codes for CASKRDGWQRGYEQYF.

The gene calls are TRBV29-1 and TRBJ1-1, with D possibly TRBD1 on 6 matching bases. Looked up from germline, CDR1 is SQVTM and CDR2 is ANQGSEA. The CDR3 has 14 residues. V gave up 7 bases and J gave up 1 base, with 16 bases separating them. The CDR3 loop reads CSASVYRENTEAFF. DNA of the CDR3: TGCAGCGCCAGCGTATACAGGGAGAACACTGAAGCTTTCTTT.

The rearrangement links TRBV15 to TRBJ2-2; D is undetermined. V was cut by 0 bases and J by 0 bases, with 8 bases left in between. Germline lookup yields CDR1 LNHNV and CDR2 YYDKDF (reference sequence). The CDR3 contains 16 residues. The CDR3 sequence: CATSRDTHSNTGELFF. CDR3 bases: TGTGCCACCAGCAGAGATACACACTCGAACACCGGGGAGCTGTTTTTT.

This chain connects TRBV15 to TRBJ2-7; 7 bases line up with TRBD1. The V gene's germline CDR1 is LNHNV and CDR2 YYDKDF (reference sequence). There are 14 residues in the CDR3. With 0 bases clipped from V and 6 bases from J, the junction kept 5 bases outside the gene matches. This CDR3 reads CATSRDRDSSEQYF. The CDR3 DNA is TGTGCCACCAGCAGAGATAGGGACAGTAGCGAGCAGTACTTC. Full variable domain (remainder filled in from reference TRBV15 and TRBJ2-7): DAMVIQNPRYQVTQFGKPVTLSCSQTLNHNVMYWYQQKSSQAPKLLFHYYDKDFNNEADTPDNFQSRRPNTSFCFLDIRSPGLGDTAMYLCATSRDRDSSEQYFGPGTRLTVT.

The chain links TRBV4-3 to TRBJ2-1, with D hard to call. The CDR3 spans 14 residues. Germline loops: CDR1 LGHNA, CDR2 YSLEER. V was shortened by 0 bases and J by 5 bases, with 8 bases between the two germline ends. The CDR3 DNA is TGCGCCAGCAGCCAAGAACCGTACCACAATGAGCAGTTCTTC. As protein: CASSQEPYHNEQFF.

The chain uses TRBV27 and TRBJ1-5, with D unclear. The length of the CDR3 is 14 residues. Between the trimmed V and J ends, which lost 4 bases and 0 bases, there was a span of 7 bases. Germline V lookup: CDR1 MNHEY, CDR2 SMNVEV (reference sequence). The CDR3 nucleotides read TGTGCCAGCAGTTCCCGCAATAGCAATCAGCCCCAGCATTTT. This translates into CASSSRNSNQPQHF.

The gene calls are TRBV27 and TRBJ2-6, with D perhaps TRBD1 (6 bases). Germline-derived CDR1 and CDR2 are MNHEY and SMNVEV (reference sequence). V shed 4 bases and J shed 2 bases, with 9 bases lying between them. The CDR3 is 15 residues long. The CDR3 DNA follows: TGTGCCAGCAGTTCCGCAGGGGCTGGGGCCAACGTCCTGACTTTC. Its protein is CASSSAGAGANVLTF. The variable domain in full, with the rest retrieved from reference TRBV27 and TRBJ2-6, is EAQVTQNPRYLITVTGKKLTVTCSQNMNHEYMSWYRQDPGLGLRQIYYSMNVEVTDKGDVPEGYKVSRKEKRNFPLILESPSPNQTSLYFCASSSAGAGANVLTFGAGSRLTVL.